This paragraph covers one TCR beta chain sequence. The antigen remains undetermined. TCRdb keeps only in-frame clones here, not all; method: immunoSEQ multiplex PCR. The sample carries roughly 150,000 clones, about 89% recorded once. This CDR3 has 18 residues. The J segment lost 5 bases and the V segment lost 5 bases, leaving 18 bases of the junction unmatched. Germline V gene lookup returns CDR1 LNHDA and CDR2 SQIVND (reference sequence). The data originate from a study of cytomegalovirus exposure and HLA in healthy donors. Study-wide results and caveats: Reportedly, cytomegalovirus status was diagnosed with high sensitivity and specificity. Among TCR sequences, most were rare, though some public TCRs appeared in many donors. The study listed 164 cytomegalovirus-associated TCR beta chains. A subsequent analysis found that TCR clusters from the first cohort also tended to co-occur in the 120 or so validation repertoires, with roughly 95% of cluster scores above 0.

The chain uses TRBV19 and TRBJ2-7, with 10 nucleotides matching TRBD2. Sequences were obtained from PBMCs. The TCR was taken from a woman between 18 and 29 years old in good health and CMV-seropositive. The CDR3 sequence: CASSATPGALAGVHEQYF. CDR3 coding DNA: TGTGCCAGTAGTGCTACCCCCGGGGCGCTAGCGGGGGTACACGAGCAGTACTTC.